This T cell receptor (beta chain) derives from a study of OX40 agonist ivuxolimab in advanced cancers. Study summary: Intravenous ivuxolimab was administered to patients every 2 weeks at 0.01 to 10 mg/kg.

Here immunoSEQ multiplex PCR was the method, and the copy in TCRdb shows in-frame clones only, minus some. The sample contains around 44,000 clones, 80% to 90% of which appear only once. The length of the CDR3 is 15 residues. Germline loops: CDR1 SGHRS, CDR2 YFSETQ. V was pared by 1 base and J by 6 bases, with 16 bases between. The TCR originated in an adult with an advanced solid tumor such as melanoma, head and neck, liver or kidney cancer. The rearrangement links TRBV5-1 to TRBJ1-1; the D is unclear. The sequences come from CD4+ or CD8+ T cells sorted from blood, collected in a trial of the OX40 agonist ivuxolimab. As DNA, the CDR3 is TGCGCCAGCAGCTTGCTCGAAGGGCGGCTCTCTGAAGCTTTCTTT. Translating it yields CASSLLEGRLSEAFF.